Listed below are T cell receptor beta chains from one sample, sequenced in a study of blood T cell repertoires in COVID-19. Some clones are missing from TCRdb's copy, which holds only in-frame ones; the method was immunoSEQ multiplex PCR. The sample includes about 200,000 clones, about four fifths of them seen just once. Sequencing was carried out using PBMCs or T cells enriched from blood (not recorded which). These TCRs come from a woman in her forties or fifties with acute COVID-19. Both conserved end residues are part of each CDR3. A D gene is named only where the DNA matches it firmly. Some rows have no size entry. The others give once, few or many, or a class for an expanded clone.

j_call v_call d_call clone_size cdr3_nt cdr3_aa
TRBJ1-5 TRBV5-1 NA NA TGCGCCAGCAGCTTGGGGACTTATAGCAATCAGCCCCAGCATTTT CASSLGTYSNQPQHF
TRBJ2-2 TRBV9 TRBD1 NA TGTGCCAGCAGCCTGACAGGGGATCTCACCGGGGAGCTGTTTTTT CASSLTGDLTGELFF
TRBJ2-3 TRBV4-1 NA NA TGCGCCAGCAGCCAAAGAGGGCAGGCCCGAGATACGCAGTATTTT CASSQRGQARDTQYF
TRBJ1-1 TRBV4-1 TRBD1 NA TGCGCCAGCAGGGGACAGGGACTGAGCACTGAAGCTTTCTTT CASRGQGLSTEAFF
TRBJ2-3 TRBV25-1 NA NA TGTGCCAGCAGTGAGAGGGGCGGGGCAAAAGATACGCAGTATTTT CASSERGGAKDTQYF
TRBJ2-7 TRBV6-2/TRBV6-3 NA few TGTGCCAGCAGTTATGCCGGGGTCTACTACGAGCAGTACTTC CASSYAGVYYEQYF
TRBJ2-3 TRBV5-1 NA NA TGCGCCAGCAGCTTGAACACAGGGTTTCGCACAGATACGCAGTATTTT CASSLNTGFRTDTQYF
TRBJ2-6 TRBV19 NA NA TGTGCCAGTAGTGAACAGAGCTCTGGGGCCAACGTCCTGACTTTC CASSEQSSGANVLTF
TRBJ1-2 TRBV18 TRBD1 NA TGTGCCAGCTCACCACAGGGACAGGGTAACTATGGCTACACCTTC CASSPQGQGNYGYTF
TRBJ1-2 TRBV4-3 NA NA TGCGCCAGCAGCCAAGTAATTGCGGAATGGGGCTACACCTTC CASSQVIAEWGYTF
TRBJ2-3 TRBV7-2 TRBD2 NA TGTGCCAGCAGCTTAGTTCCTAGCGGGGGTTCCTCCGCCGATACGCAGTATTTT CASSLVPSGGSSADTQYF
TRBJ2-7 TRBV10-1 TRBD1 NA TGCGCCAGCAGTGAGTCGATTCACAGGGGCAAGATGAGCCACGAGCAGTACTTC CASSESIHRGKMSHEQYF
TRBJ2-2 TRBV3-1/TRBV3-2 TRBD2 NA TGTGCCAGCAGCCGCGGGACTAGCGGGAGAACCGGGGAGCTGTTTTTT CASSRGTSGRTGELFF
TRBJ2-1 TRBV18 TRBD1 once TGTGCCAGCTCATACACAGGGGTGAACAATGAGCAGTTCTTC CASSYTGVNNEQFF
TRBJ1-1 TRBV28 TRBD1 NA TGTGCCAGCAGTGCCCAGGACAGGGTAACTGAAGCTTTCTTT CASSAQDRVTEAFF
TRBJ1-4 TRBV19 NA few TGTGCCACCCTAGGCACAGGGAGAGGTAAAGCTAATGAAAAACTGTTTTTT CATLGTGRGKANEKLFF
TRBJ2-5 TRBV2 NA NA TGTGCCAGCAGTGAACTGACAGACCAAGAGACCCAGTACTTC CASSELTDQETQYF
TRBJ1-4 TRBV6-5 NA NA TGTGCCAGCAGGTCCAGAGGGGAAAAACTGTTTTTT CASRSRGEKLFF
TRBJ1-6 TRBV27 NA NA TGTGCCAGCAGTTTCCGGGGGGATTCACCCCTCCACTTT CASSFRGDSPLHF
TRBJ2-5 TRBV5-4 TRBD2 NA TGTGCCAGCAGCTTCGACCCAGCGGGAATCCAAGAGACCCAGTACTTC CASSFDPAGIQETQYF
TRBJ1-4 TRBV27 NA once TGTGCCAGCAGTTTAGGACAGAAAGAAAAACTGTTTTTT CASSLGQKEKLFF
TRBJ1-6 TRBV27 TRBD1 few TGTGCCAGCAGTTTATCGGGCAGGGGGCGAGGGAATTCACCCCTCCACTTT CASSLSGRGRGNSPLHF
TRBJ2-1 TRBV19 TRBD2 NA TGTGCCAGTAACCCTAGCGGGAGGGTACCTGAGCAGTTCTTC CASNPSGRVPEQFF
TRBJ1-1 TRBV21-1 NA NA TGTGCCAGCAGCATACCTCCGGGGGGGTTCCCTGAAGCTTTCTTT CASSIPPGGFPEAFF
TRBJ2-7 TRBV12-3/TRBV12-4 TRBD2 NA TGTGCCAGCAACAACCGGGGGGTAAGCGAGCAGTACTTC CASNNRGVSEQYF
TRBJ2-3 TRBV7-2 TRBD2 NA TGTGCCAGCAGCTTACAGTCGACGGGAGGGATCGCAGATACGCAGTATTTT CASSLQSTGGIADTQYF
TRBJ1-4 TRBV6-6 NA NA TGTGCCAGCAGGCTGGGGGGAACTAATGAAAAACTGTTTTTT CASRLGGTNEKLFF
TRBJ1-2 TRBV5-6 NA once TGTGCCAGCAACCTCTTCTCGGCGGAGGGCTACACCTTC CASNLFSAEGYTF